This entry describes one T cell receptor beta chain. This clone occurred once. Its binding antigen is unknown. Base qualities are not at hand, and no much larger clone is one base apart. At the junction V is shortened by 7 bases and J by 5 bases, with 14 bases in between. The CDR3 has 13 amino acids, counting the end cysteine and phenylalanine. Only the CDR3 part of the read is kept: 39 bases, read in frame from the first base. The germline V gene (reference sequence) specifies MNHNY as CDR1 and SVGAGI as CDR2. The sample's time point label is to be understood as: about 28 days (+/-7) after the second vaccine dose. AZD1222 recipients with second doses at about 4 weeks or about 12 weeks were pooled, because spike-specific TCR depth and breadth did not differ between schedules. The vaccinee samples were drawn from two UK trials, COV001 and COV002, one of which was a single-blind randomized controlled phase 2/3 trial testing AZD1222 (ChAdOx1 nCoV-19) in healthy adults. For TCRbeta chain sequencing, PBMC samples were collected from trial participants at day 0 and at day 28 after the second dose.

The record originates from a study of T cell responses to AZD1222 COVID-19 vaccine (dated by TCRdb to the early 2020s). General notes on the study: TCR sequencing covered over 230 trial participants: 200 to 210 given two doses of AZD1222 and 26 given two doses of MenACWY control vaccine. Trial participants were enrolled by age into subgroups of 18-55, 56-69 and 70-plus years, and around 140, 26 and 57 TCR-sequenced participants, respectively, were included in these subgroups.

The CDR3 regions of human TCRbeta chains were subjected to immunosequencing. In the source study's methods: Repertoire TCRs were checked for matches against a reference library of SARS-CoV-2-specific TCRs that had been generated using the MIRA antigen-specificity platform. Breadth meant the fraction of unique TCRs that were SARS-CoV-2-associated, whereas depth meant the fraction of total T cells that were SARS-CoV-2-associated. Each spike-specific TCR was assigned to its reactive spike region and to a CD4 or CD8 class using the MIRA data. Log10-transformed breadth and depth values were compared by one-way ANOVA with Sidak's multiple comparisons tests. TCRdb stores this immuneACCESS table with in-frame sequences only. Part of the clones is absent; in the studies checked, under half of the shortfall reflects unresolved V genes, and no reason is known for the rest. For V, J and clone size, that table is used; D and trimming come from the DNA. The sample table lists around 150,000 clones, 90% of them with a count of one. About 6.5% of the sample lies in the top ten.

Overall study results and their limits: Vaccine-associated CD4 TCRs spanned the whole spike protein, with dominant responses in regions 160-218 and 743-854. Only five or six AZD1222 recipients were SARS-CoV-2 seropositive at baseline, limiting conclusions about previously exposed vaccinees. Epitopes outside the regions mutated in the B.1.351 and B.1.1.7 variants were reportedly recognized by nearly half of the unique spike-specific TCRs. In the small 56-69-year group, the increase in depth fell short of significance, most likely because of low power. Spike-specific TCR breadth and depth rose significantly after two AZD1222 doses compared with day 0 and with MenACWY recipients. Participants were mostly white British and included more females than males, and it was suggested by the authors that clonal diversity may have been underestimated. Because no day 14 peak-response samples were available, the repertoires could be characterized only after the peak T cell response.

The material sequenced was peripheral blood, taken 28 days after the second AZD1222 dose. This clonotype originated in an adult who received the AZD1222 COVID-19 vaccine. In this chain, TRBV6-6 is recombined with TRBJ2-5, with TRBD2 perhaps the D gene, on 6 matching bases. The bases are TGTGCCAGCAACCCTAGCGCCAGGGAGACCCAGTACTTC. It is translated as CASNPSARETQYF.